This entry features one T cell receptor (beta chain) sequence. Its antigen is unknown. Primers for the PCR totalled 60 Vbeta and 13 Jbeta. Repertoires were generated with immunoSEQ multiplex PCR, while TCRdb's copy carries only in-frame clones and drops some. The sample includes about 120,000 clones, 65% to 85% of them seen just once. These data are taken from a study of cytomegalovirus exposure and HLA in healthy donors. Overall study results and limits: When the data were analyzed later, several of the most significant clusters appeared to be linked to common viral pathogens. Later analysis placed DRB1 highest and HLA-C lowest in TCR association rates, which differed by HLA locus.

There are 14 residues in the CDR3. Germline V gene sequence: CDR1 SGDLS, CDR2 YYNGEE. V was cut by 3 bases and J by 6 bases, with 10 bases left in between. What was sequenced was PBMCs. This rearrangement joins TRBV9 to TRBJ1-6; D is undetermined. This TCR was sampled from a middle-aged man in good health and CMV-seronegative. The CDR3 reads CASSGPGFNSPLHF. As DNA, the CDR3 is TGTGCCAGCAGCGGACCAGGTTTTAATTCACCCCTCCACTTT.